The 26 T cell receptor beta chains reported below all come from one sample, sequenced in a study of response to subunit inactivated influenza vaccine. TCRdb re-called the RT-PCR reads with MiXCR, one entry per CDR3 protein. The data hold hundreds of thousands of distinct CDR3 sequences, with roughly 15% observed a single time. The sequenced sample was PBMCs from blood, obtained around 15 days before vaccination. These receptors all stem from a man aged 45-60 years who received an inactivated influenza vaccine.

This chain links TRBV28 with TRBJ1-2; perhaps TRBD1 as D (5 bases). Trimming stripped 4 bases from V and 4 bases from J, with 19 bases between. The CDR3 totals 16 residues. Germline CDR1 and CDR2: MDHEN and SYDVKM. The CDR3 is CASSSIQGLGGYGYTF. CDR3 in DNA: TGTGCCAGCAGTTCAATCCAGGGCCTGGGTGGCTATGGCTACACCTTC.

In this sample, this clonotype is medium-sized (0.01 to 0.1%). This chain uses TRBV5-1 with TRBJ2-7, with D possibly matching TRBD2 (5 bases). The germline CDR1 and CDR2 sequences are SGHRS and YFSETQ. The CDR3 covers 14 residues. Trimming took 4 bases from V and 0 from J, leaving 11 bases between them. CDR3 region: CASSNPRGSYEQYF. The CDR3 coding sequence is TGCGCCAGCAGCAACCCCCGGGGCTCCTACGAGCAGTACTTC.

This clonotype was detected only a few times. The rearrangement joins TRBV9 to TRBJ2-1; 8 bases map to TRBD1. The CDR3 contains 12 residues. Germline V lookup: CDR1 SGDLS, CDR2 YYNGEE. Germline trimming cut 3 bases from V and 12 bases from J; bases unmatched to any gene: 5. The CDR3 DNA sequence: TGTGCCAGCAGCGGGGGACAGGACTCGCAGTTCTTC. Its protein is CASSGGQDSQFF.

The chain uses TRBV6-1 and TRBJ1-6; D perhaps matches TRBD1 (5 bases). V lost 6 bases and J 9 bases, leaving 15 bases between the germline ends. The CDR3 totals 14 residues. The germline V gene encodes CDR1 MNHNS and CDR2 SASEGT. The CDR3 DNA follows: TGTGCCAGCAGGCCGACAGAGCCGGGTTCACCCCTCCACTTT. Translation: CASRPTEPGSPLHF.

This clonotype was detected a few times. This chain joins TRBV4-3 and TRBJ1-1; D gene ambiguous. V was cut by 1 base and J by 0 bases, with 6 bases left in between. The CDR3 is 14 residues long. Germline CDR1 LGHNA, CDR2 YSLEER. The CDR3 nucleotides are TGCGCCAGCAGCCAAGGAAATTTGAACACTGAAGCTTTCTTT. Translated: CASSQGNLNTEAFF.

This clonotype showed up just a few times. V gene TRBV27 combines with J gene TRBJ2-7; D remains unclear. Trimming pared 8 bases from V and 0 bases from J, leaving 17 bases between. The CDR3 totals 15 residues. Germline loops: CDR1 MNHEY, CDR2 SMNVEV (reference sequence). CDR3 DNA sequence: TGTGCCAGCCGTAGCCATTATGAATACTCCTACGAGCAGTACTTC. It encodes CASRSHYEYSYEQYF.

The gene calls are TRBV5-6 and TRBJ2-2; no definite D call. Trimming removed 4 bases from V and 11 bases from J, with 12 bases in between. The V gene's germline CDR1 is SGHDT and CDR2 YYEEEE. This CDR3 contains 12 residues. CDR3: CASSTGSTELFF. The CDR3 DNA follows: TGTGCCAGCAGCACGGGCTCGACTGAGCTGTTTTTT. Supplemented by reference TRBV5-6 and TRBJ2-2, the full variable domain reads DAGVTQSPTHLIKTRGQQVTLRCSPKSGHDTVSWYQQALGQGPQFIFQYYEEEERQRGNFPDRFSGHQFPNYSSELNVNALLLGDSALYLCASSTGSTELFFGEGSRLTVL.

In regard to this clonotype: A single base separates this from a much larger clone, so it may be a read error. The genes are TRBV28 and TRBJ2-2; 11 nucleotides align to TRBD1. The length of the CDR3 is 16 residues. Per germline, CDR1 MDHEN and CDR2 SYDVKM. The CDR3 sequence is CASSPGQGAGSGVLFF. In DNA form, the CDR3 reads TGTGCCAGCAGTCCCGGACAGGGGGCAGGGTCCGGGGTGCTGTTTTTT.

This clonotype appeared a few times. CDR3 protein: CASSYSRASNQPQHF. DNA of the CDR3: TGTGCCAGCAGTTACAGTCGGGCTAGCAATCAGCCCCAGCATTTT. The J gene is TRBJ1-5, the V gene TRBV6-5; no clear D gene. This CDR3 has 15 amino acids. With 2 bases removed from V and 0 bases from J, the gap between germline ends came to 8 bases. From germline, CDR1 is MNHEY and CDR2 SVGAGI.

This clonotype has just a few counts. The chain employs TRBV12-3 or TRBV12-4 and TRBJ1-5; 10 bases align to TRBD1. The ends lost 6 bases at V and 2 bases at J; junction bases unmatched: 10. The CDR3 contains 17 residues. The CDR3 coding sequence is TGTGCCAGCAGGCCCTCCGCCGGGACAGGGGGCAATCAGCCCCAGCATTTT. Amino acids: CASRPSAGTGGNQPQHF.

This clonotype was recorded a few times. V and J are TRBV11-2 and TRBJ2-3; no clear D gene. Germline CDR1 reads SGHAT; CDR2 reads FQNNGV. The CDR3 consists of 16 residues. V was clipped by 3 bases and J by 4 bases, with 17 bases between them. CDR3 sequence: CASSFWPRSSPDTQYF. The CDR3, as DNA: TGTGCCAGCAGCTTTTGGCCTAGATCAAGCCCAGATACGCAGTATTTT.

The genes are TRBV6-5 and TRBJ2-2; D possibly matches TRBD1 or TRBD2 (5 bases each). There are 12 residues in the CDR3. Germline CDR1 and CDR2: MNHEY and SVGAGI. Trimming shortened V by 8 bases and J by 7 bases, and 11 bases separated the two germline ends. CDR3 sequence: CASRLGVGELFF. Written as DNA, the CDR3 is TGTGCCAGCCGTTTGGGGGTCGGGGAGCTGTTTTTT.

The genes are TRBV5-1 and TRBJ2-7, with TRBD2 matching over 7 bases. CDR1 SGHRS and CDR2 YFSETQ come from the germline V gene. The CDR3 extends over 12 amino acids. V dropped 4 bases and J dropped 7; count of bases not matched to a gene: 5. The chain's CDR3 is CASSKTGGEQYF. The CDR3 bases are TGCGCCAGCAGCAAGACCGGGGGGGAGCAGTACTTC.

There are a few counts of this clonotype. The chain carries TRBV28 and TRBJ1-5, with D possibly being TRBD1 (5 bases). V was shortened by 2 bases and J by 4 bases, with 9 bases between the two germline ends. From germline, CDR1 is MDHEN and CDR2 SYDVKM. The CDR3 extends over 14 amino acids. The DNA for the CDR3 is TGTGCCAGCAGTTTAATACAGGAGAATCAGCCCCAGCATTTT. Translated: CASSLIQENQPQHF.

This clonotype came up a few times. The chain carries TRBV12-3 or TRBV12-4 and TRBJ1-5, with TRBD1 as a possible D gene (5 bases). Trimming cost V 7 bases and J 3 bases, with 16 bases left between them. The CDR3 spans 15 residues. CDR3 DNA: TGTGCCAGCAACTCGGGACGGAAGCTCAATCAGCCCCAGCATTTT. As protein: CASNSGRKLNQPQHF.

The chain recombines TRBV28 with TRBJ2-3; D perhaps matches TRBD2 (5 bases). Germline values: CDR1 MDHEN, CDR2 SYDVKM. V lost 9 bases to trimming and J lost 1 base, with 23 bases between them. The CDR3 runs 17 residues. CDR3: CASSSPTTRFGTDTQYF. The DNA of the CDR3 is TGTGCCAGTTCCTCGCCGACTACTAGGTTTGGCACAGATACGCAGTATTTT.

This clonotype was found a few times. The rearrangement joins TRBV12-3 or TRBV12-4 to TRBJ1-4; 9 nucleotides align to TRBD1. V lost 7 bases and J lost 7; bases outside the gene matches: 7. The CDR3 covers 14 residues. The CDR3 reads CASTGQGPGEKLFF. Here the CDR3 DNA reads TGTGCCAGCACCGGACAGGGGCCGGGTGAAAAACTGTTTTTT.

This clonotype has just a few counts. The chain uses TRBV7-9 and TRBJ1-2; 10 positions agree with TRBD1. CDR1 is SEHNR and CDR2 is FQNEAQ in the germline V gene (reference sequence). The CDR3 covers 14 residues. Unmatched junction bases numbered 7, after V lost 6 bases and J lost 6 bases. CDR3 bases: TGTGCCAGCAGTTCTCGACAGGGGGCGAATGGCTACACCTTC. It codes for CASSSRQGANGYTF.

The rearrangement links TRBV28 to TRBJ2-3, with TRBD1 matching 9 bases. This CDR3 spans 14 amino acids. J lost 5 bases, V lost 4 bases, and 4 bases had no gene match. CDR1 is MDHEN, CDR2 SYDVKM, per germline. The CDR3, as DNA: TGTGCCAGCAGTTACAGACAGGGGGAAGATACGCAGTATTTT. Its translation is CASSYRQGEDTQYF.

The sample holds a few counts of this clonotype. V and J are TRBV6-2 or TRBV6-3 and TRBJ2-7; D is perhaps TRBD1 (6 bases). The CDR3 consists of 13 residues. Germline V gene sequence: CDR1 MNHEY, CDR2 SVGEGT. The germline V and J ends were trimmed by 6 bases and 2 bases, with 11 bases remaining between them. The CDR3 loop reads CASRDRSAYEQYF. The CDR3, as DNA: TGTGCCAGCAGGGACAGATCTGCCTACGAGCAGTACTTC.

The CDR3: CASSPGLGRSEQYF. In nucleotides, the CDR3 is TGTGCCAGCAGCCCCGGACTAGGTCGAAGCGAGCAGTACTTC. The chain combines TRBV4-2 with TRBJ2-7, with 7 bases lining up with TRBD2. J was trimmed by 6 bases and V by 4 bases; bases with no gene match: 9. This CDR3 has 14 residues. The germline V gene encodes CDR1 LGHNA and CDR2 YNFKEQ.

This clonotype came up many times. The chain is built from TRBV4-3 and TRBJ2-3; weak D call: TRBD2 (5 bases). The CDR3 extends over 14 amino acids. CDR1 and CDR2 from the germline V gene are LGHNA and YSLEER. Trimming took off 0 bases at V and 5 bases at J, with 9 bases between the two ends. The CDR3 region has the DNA TGCGCCAGCAGCCAAGATTTCCGGGGAGATACGCAGTATTTT. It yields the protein CASSQDFRGDTQYF.

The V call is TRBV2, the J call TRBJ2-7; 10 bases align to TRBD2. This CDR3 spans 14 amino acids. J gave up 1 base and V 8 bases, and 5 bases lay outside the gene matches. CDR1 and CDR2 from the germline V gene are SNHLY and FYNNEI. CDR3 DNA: TGTGCCAGCCTAGCGGGAGTAGTTTCCTACGAGCAGTACTTC. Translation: CASLAGVVSYEQYF.

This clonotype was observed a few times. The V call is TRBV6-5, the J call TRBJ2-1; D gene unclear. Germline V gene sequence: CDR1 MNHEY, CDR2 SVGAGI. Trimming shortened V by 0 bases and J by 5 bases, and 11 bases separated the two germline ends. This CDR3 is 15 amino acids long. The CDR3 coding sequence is TGTGCCAGCAGTTACTCGGGTTCACAACACAATGAGCAGTTCTTC. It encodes CASSYSGSQHNEQFF.

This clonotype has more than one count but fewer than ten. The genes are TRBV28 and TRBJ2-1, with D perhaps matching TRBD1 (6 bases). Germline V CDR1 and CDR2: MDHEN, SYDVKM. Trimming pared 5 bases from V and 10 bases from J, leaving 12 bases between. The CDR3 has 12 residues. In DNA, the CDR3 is TGTGCCAGCAGTCCCCCGAGGGGGGAGCAGTTCTTC. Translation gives CASSPPRGEQFF. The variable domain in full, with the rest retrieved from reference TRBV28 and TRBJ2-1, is DVKVTQSSRYLVKRTGEKVFLECVQDMDHENMFWYRQDPGLGLRLIYFSYDVKMKEKGDIPEGYSVSREKKERFSLILESASTNQTSMYLCASSPPRGEQFFGPGTRLTVL.

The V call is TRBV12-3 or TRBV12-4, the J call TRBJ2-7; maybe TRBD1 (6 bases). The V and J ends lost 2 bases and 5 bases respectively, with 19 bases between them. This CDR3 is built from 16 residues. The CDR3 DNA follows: TGTGCCAGCAGTTTAAAGGGCGGACAGCCCCTCCACGAGCAGTACTTC. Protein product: CASSLKGGQPLHEQYF.